The clone carrying this T cell receptor beta chain was counted between two and nine times. The antigen is unknown. This record belongs to a study of identical twins. Study results and limitations: One should note that invariant MAIT and iNKT cells could partly confound zero-insertion analyses. Without tracking the same donors, conclusions rested on cross-sectional statistical analysis.

With template switching, a universal primer site was added, and the cDNA carried unique molecular identifiers. TCRdb redid the calling of the 5' RACE reads with MiXCR, one entry per CDR3 protein. The table shows 200,000 to 300,000 distinct CDR3 sequences, with roughly 13% occurring only once. The germline V gene has CDR1 SGHVS and CDR2 FQNEAQ. The ends were cut back, 1 base at V and 8 bases at J, with 12 bases in the middle. The CDR3 length is 14 residues. These sequences were also reported in another study, on yellow fever vaccine responses in identical twins. That paper adds: Twins' T cell vaccine responses reportedly looked partly convergent, partly personalized.

Sequenced input: memory (CD45RO+) T cells sorted from blood. The sequence derives from a woman aged 18-29 years in good health. The V call is TRBV7-8, the J call TRBJ2-1, with D perhaps matching TRBD2 (5 bases). The CDR3 DNA reads TGTGCCAGCAGCTTAGATGGGAGCCTGGATGAGCAGTTCTTC. It specifies CASSLDGSLDEQFF. Drawing the rest from reference TRBV7-8 and TRBJ2-1, the complete variable domain is GAGVSQSPRYKVAKRGQDVALRCDPISGHVSLFWYQQALGQGPEFLTYFQNEAQLDKSGLPSDRFFAERPEGSVSTLKIQRTQQEDSAVYLCASSLDGSLDEQFFGPGTRLTVL.